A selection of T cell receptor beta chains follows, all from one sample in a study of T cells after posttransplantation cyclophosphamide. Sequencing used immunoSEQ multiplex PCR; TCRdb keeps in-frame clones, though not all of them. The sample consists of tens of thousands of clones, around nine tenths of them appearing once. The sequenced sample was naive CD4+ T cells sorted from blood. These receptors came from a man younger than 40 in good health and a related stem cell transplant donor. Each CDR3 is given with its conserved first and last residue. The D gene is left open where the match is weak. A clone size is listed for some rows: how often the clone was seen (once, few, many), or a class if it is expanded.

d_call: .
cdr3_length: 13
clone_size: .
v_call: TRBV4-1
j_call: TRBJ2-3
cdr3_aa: CASSPLFTDTQYF
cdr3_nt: TGCGCCAGCAGCCCCCTTTTTACAGATACGCAGTATTTT

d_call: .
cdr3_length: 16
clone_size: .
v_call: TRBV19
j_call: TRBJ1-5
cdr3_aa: CASSIGPGVGNQPQHF
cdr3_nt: TGTGCCAGTAGTATTGGGCCAGGGGTAGGCAATCAGCCCCAGCATTTT

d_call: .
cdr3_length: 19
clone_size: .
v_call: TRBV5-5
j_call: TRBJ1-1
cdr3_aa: CASSFRSPSHPSMNTEAFF
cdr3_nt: TGTGCCAGCAGCTTCAGGAGCCCTAGCCATCCGTCTATGAACACTGAAGCTTTCTTT

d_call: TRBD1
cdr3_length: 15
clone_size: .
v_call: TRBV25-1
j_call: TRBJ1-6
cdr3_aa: CASSAPTGVGSPLHF
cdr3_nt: TGTGCCAGCAGTGCTCCTACAGGGGTCGGTTCACCCCTCCACTTT

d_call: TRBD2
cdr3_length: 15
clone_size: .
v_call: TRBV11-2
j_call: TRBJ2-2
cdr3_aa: CASSLVAGNTGELFF
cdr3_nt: TGTGCCAGCAGCTTAGTAGCGGGGAACACCGGGGAGCTGTTTTTT

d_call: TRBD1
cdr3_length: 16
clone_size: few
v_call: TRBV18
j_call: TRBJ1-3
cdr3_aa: CASTMTGATSGNTIYF
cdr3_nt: TGTGCCAGCACAATGACAGGGGCCACCTCTGGAAACACCATATATTTT

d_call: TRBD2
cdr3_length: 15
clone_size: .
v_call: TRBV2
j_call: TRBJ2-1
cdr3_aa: CASRTASGGNNEQFF
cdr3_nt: TGTGCCAGCAGAACAGCTAGCGGGGGAAACAATGAGCAGTTCTTC

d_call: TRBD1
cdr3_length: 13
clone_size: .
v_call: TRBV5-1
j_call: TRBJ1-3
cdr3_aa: CASSSTGADTIYF
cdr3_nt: TGCGCCAGCAGCTCGACAGGGGCAGACACCATATATTTT

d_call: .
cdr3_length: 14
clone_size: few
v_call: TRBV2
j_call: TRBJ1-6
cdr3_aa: CASKGAAYNSPLHF
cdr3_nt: TGTGCCAGCAAAGGGGCAGCTTATAATTCACCCCTCCACTTT

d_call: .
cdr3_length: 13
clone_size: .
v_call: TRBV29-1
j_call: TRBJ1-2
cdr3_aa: CSVITGTHYGYTF
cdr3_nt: TGCAGCGTCATCACCGGGACACACTATGGCTACACCTTC

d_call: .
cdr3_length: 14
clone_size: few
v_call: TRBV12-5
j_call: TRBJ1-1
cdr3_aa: CASGLGRGNTEAFF
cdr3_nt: TGTGCTAGTGGTTTAGGCAGGGGGAACACTGAAGCTTTCTTT

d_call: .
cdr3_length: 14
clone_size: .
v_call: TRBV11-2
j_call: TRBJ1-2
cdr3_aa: CASSLLAGAKGYTF
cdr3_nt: TGTGCCAGCAGCTTATTGGCAGGGGCGAAAGGCTACACCTTC

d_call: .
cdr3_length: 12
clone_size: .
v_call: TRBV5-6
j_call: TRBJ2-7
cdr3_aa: CASSWATYEQYF
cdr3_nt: TGTGCCAGCAGCTGGGCTACCTACGAGCAGTACTTC

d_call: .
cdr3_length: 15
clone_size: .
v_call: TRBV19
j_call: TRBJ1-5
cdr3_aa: CASSSSGHTNQPQHF
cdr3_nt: TGTGCCAGTAGTAGTTCAGGGCACACCAATCAGCCCCAGCATTTT

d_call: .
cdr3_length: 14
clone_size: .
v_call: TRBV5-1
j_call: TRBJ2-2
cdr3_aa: CASSLELAAGELFF
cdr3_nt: TGCGCCAGCAGCTTGGAACTAGCTGCCGGGGAGCTGTTTTTT

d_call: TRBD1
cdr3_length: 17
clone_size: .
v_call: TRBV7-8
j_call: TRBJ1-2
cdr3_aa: CASSFIPPKDRDYGYTF
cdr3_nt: TGTGCCAGCAGCTTCATCCCCCCGAAGGACAGGGACTATGGCTACACCTTC

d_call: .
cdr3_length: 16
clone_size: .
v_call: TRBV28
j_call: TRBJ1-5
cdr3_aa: CASNPPTGFVTQPQHF
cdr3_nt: TGTGCCAGCAACCCTCCAACAGGATTCGTGACGCAGCCCCAGCATTTT

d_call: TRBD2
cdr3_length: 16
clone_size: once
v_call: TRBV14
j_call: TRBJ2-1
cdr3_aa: CASSQDRTSVHNEQFF
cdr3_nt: TGTGCCAGCAGCCAAGATCGGACTAGCGTTCACAATGAGCAGTTCTTC

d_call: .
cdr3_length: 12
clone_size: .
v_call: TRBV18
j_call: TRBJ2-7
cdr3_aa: CASSPGGYEQYF
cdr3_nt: TGTGCCAGCTCCCCCGGTGGCTACGAGCAGTACTTC

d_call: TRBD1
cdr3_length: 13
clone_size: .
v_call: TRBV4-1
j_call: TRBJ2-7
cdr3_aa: CASSQRTGDEQYF
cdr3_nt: TGCGCCAGCAGCCAAAGGACAGGGGACGAGCAGTACTTC

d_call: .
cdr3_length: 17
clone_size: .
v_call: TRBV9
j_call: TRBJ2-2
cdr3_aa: CASSFPGGPSNTGELFF
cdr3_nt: TGTGCCAGCAGCTTCCCCGGGGGGCCGTCGAACACCGGGGAGCTGTTTTTT

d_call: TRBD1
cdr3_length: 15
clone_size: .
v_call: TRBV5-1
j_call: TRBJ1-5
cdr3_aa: CASSLGTGVAQPQHF
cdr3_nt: TGCGCCAGCAGCTTAGGGACAGGGGTTGCTCAGCCCCAGCATTTT

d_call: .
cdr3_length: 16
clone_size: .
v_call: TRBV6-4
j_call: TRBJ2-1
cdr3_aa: CASSERKLAGYNEQFF
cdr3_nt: TGTGCCAGCAGTGAAAGAAAACTAGCAGGCTACAATGAGCAGTTCTTC

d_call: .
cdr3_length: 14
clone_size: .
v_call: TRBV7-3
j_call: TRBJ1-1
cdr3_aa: CASSWGGMGTEAFF
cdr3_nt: TGTGCCAGCAGCTGGGGGGGAATGGGCACTGAAGCTTTCTTT

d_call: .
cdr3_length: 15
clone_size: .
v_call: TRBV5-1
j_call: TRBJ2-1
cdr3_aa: CASSLSLASYNEQFF
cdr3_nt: TGCGCCAGCAGCTTGAGTCTAGCCTCCTACAATGAGCAGTTCTTC

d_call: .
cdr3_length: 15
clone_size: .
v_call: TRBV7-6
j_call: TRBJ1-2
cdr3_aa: CASSSTGTLLLPVTF
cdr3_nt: TGTGCCAGCAGTTCGACCGGGACACTGCTTCTTCCCGTCACCTTC

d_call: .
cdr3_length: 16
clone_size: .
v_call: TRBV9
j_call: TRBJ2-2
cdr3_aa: CASSVVSLTGTGELFF
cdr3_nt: TGTGCCAGCAGCGTAGTGAGCTTAACGGGGACCGGGGAGCTGTTTTTT

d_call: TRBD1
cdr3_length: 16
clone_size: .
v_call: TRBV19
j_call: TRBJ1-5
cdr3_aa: CASSIQGVRSNQPQHF
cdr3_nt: TGTGCCAGTAGTATACAGGGGGTAAGGAGCAATCAGCCCCAGCATTTT

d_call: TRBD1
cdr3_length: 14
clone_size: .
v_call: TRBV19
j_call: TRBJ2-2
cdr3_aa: CASGTGIGSGELFF
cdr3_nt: TGTGCCAGTGGGACAGGGATCGGGTCCGGGGAGCTGTTTTTT

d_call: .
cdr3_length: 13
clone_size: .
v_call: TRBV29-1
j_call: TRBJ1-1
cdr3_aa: CSVEGTGTHQAFF
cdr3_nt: TGCAGCGTTGAAGGAACAGGGACCCACCAAGCTTTCTTT

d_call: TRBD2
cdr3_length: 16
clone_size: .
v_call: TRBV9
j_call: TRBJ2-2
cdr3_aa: CASGKLADTNTGELFF
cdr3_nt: TGTGCCAGCGGCAAGCTAGCGGATACGAACACCGGGGAGCTGTTTTTT

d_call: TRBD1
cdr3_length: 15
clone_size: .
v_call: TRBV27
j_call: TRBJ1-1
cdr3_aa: CASSLITGGNTEAFF
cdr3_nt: TGTGCCAGCAGTTTAATTACAGGGGGGAACACTGAAGCTTTCTTT

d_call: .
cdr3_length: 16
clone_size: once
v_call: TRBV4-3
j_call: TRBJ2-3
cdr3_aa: CASSQEGGGGFGTQYF
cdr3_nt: TGCGCCAGCAGCCAAGAAGGGGGTGGGGGCTTTGGTACGCAGTATTTT

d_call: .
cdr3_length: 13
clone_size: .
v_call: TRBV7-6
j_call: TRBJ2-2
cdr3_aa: CASSIRATGELFF
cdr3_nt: TGTGCCAGCAGCATCAGGGCTACCGGGGAGCTGTTTTTT

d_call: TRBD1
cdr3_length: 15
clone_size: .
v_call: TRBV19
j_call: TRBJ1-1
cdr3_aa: CASLKGTGGFTEAFF
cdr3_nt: TGTGCCAGTCTAAAAGGGACAGGGGGGTTCACTGAAGCTTTCTTT

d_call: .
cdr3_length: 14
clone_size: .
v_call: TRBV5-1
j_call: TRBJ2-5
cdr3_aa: CASRRIEGQETQYF
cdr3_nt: TGCGCCAGCCGCCGTATAGAGGGACAAGAGACCCAGTACTTC

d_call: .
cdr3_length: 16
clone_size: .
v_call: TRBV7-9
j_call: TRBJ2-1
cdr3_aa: CASSFRTQGSYNEQFF
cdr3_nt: TGTGCCAGCAGCTTTCGCACCCAGGGTAGCTACAATGAGCAGTTCTTC